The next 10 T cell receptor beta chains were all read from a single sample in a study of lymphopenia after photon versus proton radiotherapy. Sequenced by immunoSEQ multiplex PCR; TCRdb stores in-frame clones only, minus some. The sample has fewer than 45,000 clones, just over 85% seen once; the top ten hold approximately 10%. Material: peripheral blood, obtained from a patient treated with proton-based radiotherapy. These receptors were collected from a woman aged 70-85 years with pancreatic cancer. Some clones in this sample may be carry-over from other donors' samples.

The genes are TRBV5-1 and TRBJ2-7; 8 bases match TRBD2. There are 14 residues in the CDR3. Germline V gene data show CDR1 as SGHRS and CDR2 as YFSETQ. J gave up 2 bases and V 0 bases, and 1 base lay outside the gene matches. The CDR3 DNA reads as TGCGCCAGCAGCTTGGCCGGGGGGGCCTACGAGCAGTACTTC. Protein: CASSLAGGAYEQYF.

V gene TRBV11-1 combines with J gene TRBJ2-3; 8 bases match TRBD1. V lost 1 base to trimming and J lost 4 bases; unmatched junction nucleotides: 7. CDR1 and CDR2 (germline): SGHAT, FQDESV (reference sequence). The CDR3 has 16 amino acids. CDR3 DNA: TGTGCCAGCAGCTTAGAAAGCGGACAGGGCCCAGATACGCAGTATTTT. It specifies CASSLESGQGPDTQYF.

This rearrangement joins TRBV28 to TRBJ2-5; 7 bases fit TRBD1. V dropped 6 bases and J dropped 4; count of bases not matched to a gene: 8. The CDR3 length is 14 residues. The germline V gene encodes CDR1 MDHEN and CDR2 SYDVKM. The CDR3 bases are TGTGCCAGCAGCCTGACAGGGCTAAGAGAGACCCAGTACTTC. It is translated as CASSLTGLRETQYF. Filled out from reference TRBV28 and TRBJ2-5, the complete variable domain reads DVKVTQSSRYLVKRTGEKVFLECVQDMDHENMFWYRQDPGLGLRLIYFSYDVKMKEKGDIPEGYSVSREKKERFSLILESASTNQTSMYLCASSLTGLRETQYFGPGTRLLVL.

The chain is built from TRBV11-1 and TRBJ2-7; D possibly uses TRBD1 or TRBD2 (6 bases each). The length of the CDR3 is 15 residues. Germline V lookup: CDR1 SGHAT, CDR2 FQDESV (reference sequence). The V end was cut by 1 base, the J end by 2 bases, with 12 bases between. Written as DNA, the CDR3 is TGTGCCAGCAGCTTAGGGGGGGCGCACACCTACGAGCAGTACTTC. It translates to CASSLGGAHTYEQYF.

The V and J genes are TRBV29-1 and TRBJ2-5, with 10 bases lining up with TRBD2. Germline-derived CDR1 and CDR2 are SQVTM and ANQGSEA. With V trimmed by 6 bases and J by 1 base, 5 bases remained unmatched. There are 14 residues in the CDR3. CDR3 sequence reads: CSVIAGGSQETQYF. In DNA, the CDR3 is TGCAGCGTGATAGCGGGAGGAAGCCAAGAGACCCAGTACTTC.

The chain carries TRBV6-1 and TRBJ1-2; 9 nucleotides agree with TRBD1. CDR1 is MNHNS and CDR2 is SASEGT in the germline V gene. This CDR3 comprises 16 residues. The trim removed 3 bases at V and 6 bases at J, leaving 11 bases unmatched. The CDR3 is CASSEDPGQGIDGYTF. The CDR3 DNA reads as TGTGCCAGCAGTGAGGATCCGGGACAGGGTATCGATGGCTACACCTTC.

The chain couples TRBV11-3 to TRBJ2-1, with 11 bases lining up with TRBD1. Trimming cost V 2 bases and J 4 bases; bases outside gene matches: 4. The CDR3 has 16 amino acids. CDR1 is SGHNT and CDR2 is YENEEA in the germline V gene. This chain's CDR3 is CASSLSGQGAYNEQFF. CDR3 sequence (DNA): TGTGCCAGCAGCTTATCCGGACAGGGGGCTTACAATGAGCAGTTCTTC.

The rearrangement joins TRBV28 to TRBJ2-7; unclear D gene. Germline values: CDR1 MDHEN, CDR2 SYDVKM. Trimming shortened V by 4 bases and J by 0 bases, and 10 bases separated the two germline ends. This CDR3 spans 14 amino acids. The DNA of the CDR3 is TGTGCCAGCAGTTCCCCAGCTAGCTCCTACGAGCAGTACTTC. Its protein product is CASSSPASSYEQYF.

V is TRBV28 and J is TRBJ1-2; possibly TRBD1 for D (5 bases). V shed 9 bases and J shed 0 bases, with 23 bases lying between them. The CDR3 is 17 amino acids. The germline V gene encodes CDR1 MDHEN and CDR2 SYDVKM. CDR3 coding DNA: TGTGCCAGTACGACCTACATCGGGACGGAGGCTAACTATGGCTACACCTTC. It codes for CASTTYIGTEANYGYTF.

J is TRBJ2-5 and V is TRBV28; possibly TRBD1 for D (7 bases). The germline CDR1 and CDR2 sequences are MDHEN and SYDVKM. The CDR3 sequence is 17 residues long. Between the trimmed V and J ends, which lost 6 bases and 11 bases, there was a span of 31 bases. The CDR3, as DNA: TGTGCCAGCAGCCCCGCGGGACAGCTACTAACATCGGAAGAGCAGTACTTC. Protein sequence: CASSPAGQLLTSEEQYF. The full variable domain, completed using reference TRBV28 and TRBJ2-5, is DVKVTQSSRYLVKRTGEKVFLECVQDMDHENMFWYRQDPGLGLRLIYFSYDVKMKEKGDIPEGYSVSREKKERFSLILESASTNQTSMYLCASSPAGQLLTSEEQYFGPGTRLLVL.